This entry is about one T cell receptor (beta chain). The target antigen is unknown. These data come from a study of cytomegalovirus exposure and HLA in healthy donors. The study's findings and limits: The study dropped some indistinguishable V segments, TRBV6-2 and TRBV6-3 among them. Analyzed later, association rates of TCRs varied across HLA loci, with DRB1 most and HLA-C fewest. Most TCR beta V segments were productive about 90% or about 30% of the time in an earlier analysis.

The V gene's germline CDR1 is PRHDT and CDR2 FYEKMQ (reference sequence). V was pared by 5 bases and J by 7 bases, with 12 bases between. The CDR3 extends over 13 amino acids. This PCR relied on a set of 60 Vbeta primers and 13 Jbeta primers. The repertoire was sequenced with immunoSEQ multiplex PCR; TCRdb's copy has only in-frame clones and lacks some. The table includes over 90,000 clones, about four fifths detected once. Sequencing input: PBMCs. This TCR came from a female donor in good health and CMV-seropositive. The chain joins TRBV13 to TRBJ2-1; D might be TRBD2 (6 bases). The CDR3 sequence: CASSPRTINEQFF. For the CDR3, the DNA is TGTGCCAGCAGCCCCCGGACTATTAATGAGCAGTTCTTC.